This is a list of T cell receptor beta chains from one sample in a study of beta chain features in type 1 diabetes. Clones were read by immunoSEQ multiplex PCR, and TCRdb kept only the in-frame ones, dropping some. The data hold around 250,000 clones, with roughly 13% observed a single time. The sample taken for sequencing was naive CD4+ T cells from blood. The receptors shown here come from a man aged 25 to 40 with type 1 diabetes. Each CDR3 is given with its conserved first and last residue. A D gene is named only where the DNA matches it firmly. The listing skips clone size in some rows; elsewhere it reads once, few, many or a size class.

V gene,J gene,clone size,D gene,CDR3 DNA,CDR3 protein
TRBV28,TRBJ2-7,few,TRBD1,TGTGCCAGCACCCTCGGGACAGCAAAACCCTACGAGCAGTACTTC,CASTLGTAKPYEQYF
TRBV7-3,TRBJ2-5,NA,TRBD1,TGTGCCAGCAGCCCTGGGACAGTCGCCGGGACCCAGTACTTC,CASSPGTVAGTQYF
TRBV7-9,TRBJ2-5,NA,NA,TGTGCCAGCATCCCTCCCCGGCAGGGGGGTGAGACCCAGTACTTC,CASIPPRQGGETQYF
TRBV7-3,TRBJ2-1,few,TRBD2,TGTGCCAGCAGCTTATTCCGGACTAGCGGCTACAATGAGCAGTTCTTC,CASSLFRTSGYNEQFF
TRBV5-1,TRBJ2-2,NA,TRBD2,TGCGCCAGCGCGCTAGCGGAGCCGAACACCGGGGAGCTGTTTTTT,CASALAEPNTGELFF
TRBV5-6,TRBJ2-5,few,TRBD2,TGTGCCAGCAGCTTTGGGACTAGCGGCCAAGAGACCCAGTACTTC,CASSFGTSGQETQYF
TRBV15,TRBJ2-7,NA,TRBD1,TGTGCCACCAGCAGGGACAGGGGCGTCCTTCTGACCGAGCAGTACTTC,CATSRDRGVLLTEQYF
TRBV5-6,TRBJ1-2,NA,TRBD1,TGTGCCAGCAGCGGAAAGACAGGGTTCGGCTACACCTTC,CASSGKTGFGYTF
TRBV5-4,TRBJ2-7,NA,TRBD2,TGTGCCAGCAGGGTAGCGGGAGGGCCCTACGAGCAGTACTTC,CASRVAGGPYEQYF
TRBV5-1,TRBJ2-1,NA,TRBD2,TGCGCCAGCAGCTTGGTCCAGCGGGAGTACAATGAGCAGTTCTTC,CASSLVQREYNEQFF
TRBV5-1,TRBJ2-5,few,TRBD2,TGCGCCAGCAGCTTGATGGGACTAGCGGAGGAGACCCAGTACTTC,CASSLMGLAEETQYF
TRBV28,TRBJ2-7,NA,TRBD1,TGTGCCAGCAGTTTAGGGGACAGGGGGCTACACGAGCAGTACTTC,CASSLGDRGLHEQYF
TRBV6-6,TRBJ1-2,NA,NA,TGTGCCAGCAGTCCTCCGTTTGGCTACACCTTC,CASSPPFGYTF
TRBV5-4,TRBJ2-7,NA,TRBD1,TGTGCCAGCAGCTTAACAGGGGGACTCGAGCAGTACTTC,CASSLTGGLEQYF
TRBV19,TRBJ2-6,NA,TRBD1,TGTGCCAGTAGTTTGGAAAGGACAGGGCTCTCCGGGGCCAACGTCCTGACTTTC,CASSLERTGLSGANVLTF
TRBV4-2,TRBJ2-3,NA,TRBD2,TGTGCCAGCAGCCGAGCGGGGATTAGCACAGATACGCAGTATTTT,CASSRAGISTDTQYF
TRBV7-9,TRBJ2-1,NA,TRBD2,TGTGCCAGCAGCAGCCCGGGACTAGAAGGGGTTGAGCAGTTCTTC,CASSSPGLEGVEQFF
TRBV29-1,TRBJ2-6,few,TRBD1,TGCAGCGTCCTTAAGACAGGGGGCTTCCCTGGGGCCAACGTCCTGACTTTC,CSVLKTGGFPGANVLTF
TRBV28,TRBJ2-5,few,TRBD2,TGTGCCAGCAGCATCGGGACTAGCGGAGAAGAGACCCAGTACTTC,CASSIGTSGEETQYF
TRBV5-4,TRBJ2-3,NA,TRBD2,TGTGCCAGCAGCCTTGGGACTAGCGGGGGTACAGATACGCAGTATTTT,CASSLGTSGGTDTQYF
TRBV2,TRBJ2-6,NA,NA,TGTGCCAGCAGTGAAATCACTGGGGCCAACGTCCTGACTTTC,CASSEITGANVLTF
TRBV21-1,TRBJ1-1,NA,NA,TGTGCCAGGTCCCTTGGGCTGGACACTGAAGCTTTCTTT,CARSLGLDTEAFF
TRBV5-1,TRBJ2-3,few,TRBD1,TGCGCCAGCAGCTTGCAGGGGGCCGGCACAGATACGCAGTATTTT,CASSLQGAGTDTQYF
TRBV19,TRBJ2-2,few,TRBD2,TGTGCCAGTAGTCGGGCACTAGCGGGCTTCACCGGGGAGCTGTTTTTT,CASSRALAGFTGELFF
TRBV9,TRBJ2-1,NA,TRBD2,TGTGCCAGCAGCGTAGAACTAGCGGCTAACAATGAGCAGTTCTTC,CASSVELAANNEQFF
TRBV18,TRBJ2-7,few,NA,TGTGCCAGCTCACCGACAGGCCCTTCGGGCGAGCAGTACTTC,CASSPTGPSGEQYF
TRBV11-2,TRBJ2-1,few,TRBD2,TGTGCCAGCAGCTTAGGGGTTAGCGGGACTCGATACAATGAGCAGTTCTTC,CASSLGVSGTRYNEQFF
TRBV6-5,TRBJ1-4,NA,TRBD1,TGTGCCAGCAGGCCGACAGGGTCTAATGAAAAACTGTTTTTT,CASRPTGSNEKLFF
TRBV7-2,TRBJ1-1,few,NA,TGTGCCAGCAGCTTAAGAGGGGTGGGGACAATGAACACTGAAGCTTTCTTT,CASSLRGVGTMNTEAFF
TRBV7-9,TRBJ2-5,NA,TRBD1,TGTGCCAGCAGCCAAGGGGACAGGGCCGAGACCCAGTACTTC,CASSQGDRAETQYF
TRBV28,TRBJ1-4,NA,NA,TGTGCCAGCGGGGGACAAATCAATGAAAAACTGTTTTTT,CASGGQINEKLFF
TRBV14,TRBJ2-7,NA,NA,TGTGCCAGCAGCCGCCGGACATCTTTCTACGAGCAGTACTTC,CASSRRTSFYEQYF
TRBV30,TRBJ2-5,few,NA,TGTGCCTGGAGCCACAACCCCCCAGAGACCCAGTACTTC,CAWSHNPPETQYF
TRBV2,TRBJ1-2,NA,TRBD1,TGTGCCAGCAGCCCCAATCCTTTCAGGGCAGGGGGCTATGGCTACACCTTC,CASSPNPFRAGGYGYTF
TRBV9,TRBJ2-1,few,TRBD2,TGTGCCAGCAGCGCAGGACTAGCGGACCCCAATGAGCAGTTCTTC,CASSAGLADPNEQFF
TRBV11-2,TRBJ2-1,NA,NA,TGTGCCAGCAGCTTATGGTTGAGGGAGAGCTCCTACAATGAGCAGTTCTTC,CASSLWLRESSYNEQFF
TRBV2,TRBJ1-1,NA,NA,TGTGCCAGCAGGCCAGGGAGGAGTGGCACTGAAGCTTTCTTT,CASRPGRSGTEAFF
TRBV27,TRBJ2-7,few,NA,TGTGCCAGCGGACACCCCGACAGCTACGAGCAGTACTTC,CASGHPDSYEQYF
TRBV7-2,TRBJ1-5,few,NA,TGTGCCAGCAGCTTTTACAGTAATCAGCCCCAGCATTTT,CASSFYSNQPQHF
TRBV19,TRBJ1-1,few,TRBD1,TGTGCCAGTAGTGAACAGGGGACTGAAGCTTTCTTT,CASSEQGTEAFF
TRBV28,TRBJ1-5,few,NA,TGTGCCAGCATAGCCCCGGTTGGGCAGCCCCAGCATTTT,CASIAPVGQPQHF
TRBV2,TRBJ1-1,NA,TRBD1,TGTGCCAGCGGGACAGAGATGAACACTGAAGCTTTCTTT,CASGTEMNTEAFF
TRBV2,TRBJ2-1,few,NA,TGTGCCAGCAGTGCAGGACAGATCAATGAGCAGTTCTTC,CASSAGQINEQFF
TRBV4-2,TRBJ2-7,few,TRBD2,TGTGCCAGCAGCCAAGAGGTAGCGGGGGCCTACGAGCAGTACTTC,CASSQEVAGAYEQYF
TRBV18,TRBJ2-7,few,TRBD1,TGTGCCAGCTCACCACCGGGACAGGGCATCGAGCAGTACTTC,CASSPPGQGIEQYF
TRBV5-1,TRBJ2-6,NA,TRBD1,TGCGCCAGCAGCACGGACAGGACTTCTCTCTCTGGGGCCAACGTCCTGACTTTC,CASSTDRTSLSGANVLTF
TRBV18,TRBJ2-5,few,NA,TGTGCCAGCTCGGCGAGGAGGGGGGGGCCAGAGACCCAGTACTTC,CASSARRGGPETQYF
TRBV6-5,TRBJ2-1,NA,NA,TGTGCCAGCAGTTACTCGCGGTACAATGAGCAGTTCTTC,CASSYSRYNEQFF
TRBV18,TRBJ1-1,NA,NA,TGTGCCAGCTCACCCCCAGGACAGAGTTTTGAGGCTTTCTTT,CASSPPGQSFEAFF
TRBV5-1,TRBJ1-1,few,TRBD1,TGCGCCAGCAGCGGCAGGGGGCAGACTGAAGCTTTCTTT,CASSGRGQTEAFF